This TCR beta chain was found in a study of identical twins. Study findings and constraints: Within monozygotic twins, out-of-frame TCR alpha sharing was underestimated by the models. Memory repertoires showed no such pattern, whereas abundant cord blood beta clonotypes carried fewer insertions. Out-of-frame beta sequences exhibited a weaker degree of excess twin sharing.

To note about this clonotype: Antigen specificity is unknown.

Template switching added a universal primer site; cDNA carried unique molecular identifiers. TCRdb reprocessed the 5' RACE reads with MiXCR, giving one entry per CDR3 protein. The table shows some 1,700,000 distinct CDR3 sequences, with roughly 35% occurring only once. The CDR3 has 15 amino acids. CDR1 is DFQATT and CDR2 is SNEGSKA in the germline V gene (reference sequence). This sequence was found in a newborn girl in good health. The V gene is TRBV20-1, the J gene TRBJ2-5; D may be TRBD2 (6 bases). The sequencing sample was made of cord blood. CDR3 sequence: CSVGPLALQGETQYF. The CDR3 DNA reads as TGCAGCGTCGGTCCGCTAGCGCTCCAGGGAGAGACCCAGTACTTC.